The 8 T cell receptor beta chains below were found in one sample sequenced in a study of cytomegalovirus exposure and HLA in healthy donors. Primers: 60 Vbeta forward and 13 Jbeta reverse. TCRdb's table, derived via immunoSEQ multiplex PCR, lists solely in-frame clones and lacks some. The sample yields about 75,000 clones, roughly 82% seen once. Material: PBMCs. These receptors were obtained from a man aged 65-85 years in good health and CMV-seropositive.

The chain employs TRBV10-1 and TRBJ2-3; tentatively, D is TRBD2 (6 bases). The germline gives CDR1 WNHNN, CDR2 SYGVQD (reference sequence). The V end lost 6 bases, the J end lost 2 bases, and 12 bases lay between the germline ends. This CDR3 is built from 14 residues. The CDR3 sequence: CASSAGGPTDTQYF. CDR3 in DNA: TGCGCCAGCAGCGCAGGAGGGCCCACAGATACGCAGTATTTT.

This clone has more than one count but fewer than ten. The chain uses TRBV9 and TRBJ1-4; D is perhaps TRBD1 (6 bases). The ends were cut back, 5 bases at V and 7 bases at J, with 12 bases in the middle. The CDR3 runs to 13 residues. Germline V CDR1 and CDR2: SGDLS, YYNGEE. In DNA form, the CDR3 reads TGTGCCAGCAGTCGCAGGGGCGGTGAAAAACTGTTTTTT. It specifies CASSRRGGEKLFF.

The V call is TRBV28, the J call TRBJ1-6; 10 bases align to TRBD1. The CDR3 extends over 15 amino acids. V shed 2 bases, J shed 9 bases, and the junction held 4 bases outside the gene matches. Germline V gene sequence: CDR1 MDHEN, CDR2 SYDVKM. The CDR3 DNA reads TGTGCCAGCAGTTTAAGGACAGGGGGGATTTCACCCCTCCACTTT. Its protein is CASSLRTGGISPLHF.

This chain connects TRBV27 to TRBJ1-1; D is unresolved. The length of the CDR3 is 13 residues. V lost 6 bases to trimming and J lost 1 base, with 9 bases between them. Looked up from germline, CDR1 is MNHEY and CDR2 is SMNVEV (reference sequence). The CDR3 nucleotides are TGTGCCAGCAGGCTTAACAGGAACACTGAAGCTTTCTTT. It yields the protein CASRLNRNTEAFF.

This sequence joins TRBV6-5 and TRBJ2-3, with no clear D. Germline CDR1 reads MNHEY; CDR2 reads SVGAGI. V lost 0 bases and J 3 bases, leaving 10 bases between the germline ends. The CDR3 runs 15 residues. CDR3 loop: CASSYSNSRTDTQYF. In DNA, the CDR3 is TGTGCCAGCAGTTACTCAAACTCTAGGACAGATACGCAGTATTTT.

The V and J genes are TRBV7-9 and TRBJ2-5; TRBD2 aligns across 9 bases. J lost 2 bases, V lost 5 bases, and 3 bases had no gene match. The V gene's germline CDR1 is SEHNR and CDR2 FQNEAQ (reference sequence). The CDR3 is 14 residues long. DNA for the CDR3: TGTGCCAGCAGCCGCGGGGGGGGACAAGAGACCCAGTACTTC. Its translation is CASSRGGGQETQYF.

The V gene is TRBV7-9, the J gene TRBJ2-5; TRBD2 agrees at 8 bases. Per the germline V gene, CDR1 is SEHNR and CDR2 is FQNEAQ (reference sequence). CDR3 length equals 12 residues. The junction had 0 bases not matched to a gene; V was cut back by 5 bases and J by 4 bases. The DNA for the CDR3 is TGTGCCAGCAGCGCGGGAGGAGAGACCCAGTACTTC. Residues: CASSAGGETQYF.

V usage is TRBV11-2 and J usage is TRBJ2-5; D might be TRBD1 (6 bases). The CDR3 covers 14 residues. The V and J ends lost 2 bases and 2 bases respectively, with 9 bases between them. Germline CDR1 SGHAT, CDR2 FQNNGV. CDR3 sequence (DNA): TGTGCCAGCAGCTTACTGGGACAACAAGAGACCCAGTACTTC. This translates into CASSLLGQQETQYF.